This T cell receptor (beta chain) is drawn from a study of lymphopenia after photon versus proton radiotherapy. General observations from the study: Photon-treated patients lost naive T cells and TCR diversity; proton-treated stayed stable. Survival link was tested only in deceased patients; proton benefit remains a possibility.

A remark on this clone: Its antigen is undetermined.

Profiled with immunoSEQ multiplex PCR; TCRdb holds only in-frame clones, not every one. This sample has about 68,000 clones, with roughly 91% found just once. V lost 0 bases, J lost 7 bases, and 10 bases lay in between. The CDR3 contains 13 residues. Germline V gives CDR1 MNHNS, CDR2 SASEGT. The chain employs TRBV6-1 and TRBJ2-7; D is unresolved. The sequenced sample was peripheral blood, obtained from a patient treated with photon-based radiotherapy. The receptor was derived from a woman aged 70-85 years with pancreatic cancer. CDR3 in amino acids: CASSEAPLGEQYF. CDR3 nucleotides: TGTGCCAGCAGTGAAGCGCCCTTGGGGGAGCAGTACTTC.